A selection of T cell receptor beta chains follows, all from one sample in a study of regulatory T cells in long-lasting Graves disease. TCRdb re-called the multiplex PCR reads with MiXCR, one entry per CDR3 protein. The sample holds 350,000 to 500,000 distinct CDR3 sequences, around 20% seen once. The sequences come from peripheral blood mononuclear cells (PBMCs), collected when the disease was refractory, from a patient treated with antithyroid drugs. The receptors here all came from a female donor with Graves disease. Each CDR3 is given with its conserved first and last residue. The D gene is left open where the match is weak. Not every row has a clone size; where given, it reads once, few, many or a size class.

clone size,J gene,D gene,V gene,CDR3 DNA,CDR3 protein
once,TRBJ2-6,TRBD1,TRBV19,TGTGCCAGTCGCGGTGTGTGGACAGGGGCTGGGGCCAACGTCCTGACTTTC,CASRGVWTGAGANVLTF
NA,TRBJ2-1,TRBD2,TRBV19,TGTGCCAGTAGTATTAGCGGGAGGGCCGGTGAGCAGTTCTTC,CASSISGRAGEQFF
many,TRBJ2-5,NA,TRBV28,TGTGCCAGCAGGGGCGGGGTCTTTTTAACCCAGTACTTC,CASRGGVFLTQYF
many,TRBJ1-1,NA,TRBV2,TGTGCCAGCAGTGAGGTCTCTGAAGCTTTCTTT,CASSEVSEAFF
many,TRBJ1-5,TRBD1,TRBV6-1,TGTGCCAGCAGTCCAGGGGGAAACAATCAGCCCCAGCATTTT,CASSPGGNNQPQHF
many,TRBJ1-5,NA,TRBV11-2,TGTGCCAGCAGCATGGACAGTAGCAATCAGCCCCAGCATTTT,CASSMDSSNQPQHF
many,TRBJ2-5,NA,TRBV7-2,TGTGCCAGCAGCTTAGGGGGACGGGAGACCCAGTACTTC,CASSLGGRETQYF
NA,TRBJ2-7,TRBD1,TRBV7-9,TGTGCCAGCAGCGTCGCCGGGACAGGGGAAAGCGAGCAGTACTTC,CASSVAGTGESEQYF
NA,TRBJ2-7,TRBD2,TRBV20-1,TGCAGTGCCAGACCGATAGCGGGAGTTGGTGTCGAGCAGTACTTC,CSARPIAGVGVEQYF
many,TRBJ1-5,NA,TRBV15,TGTGCCACCAGCAGAGATTGGGGGACGATTCAGCCCCAGCATTTT,CATSRDWGTIQPQHF
NA,TRBJ2-2,NA,TRBV30,TGTGCCTGGAACGATGGAACTTGGAACACCGGGGAGCTGTTTTTT,CAWNDGTWNTGELFF
few,TRBJ1-5,NA,TRBV19,TGTGCCAGTAGTATAGATTGGACAGCAGGTCCGAATAGCAATCAGCCCCAGCATTTT,CASSIDWTAGPNSNQPQHF
few,TRBJ2-3,NA,TRBV28,TGTGCCAGCAGTTTAGAGAGACTTACAGATACGCAGTATTTT,CASSLERLTDTQYF
many,TRBJ2-5,TRBD2,TRBV30,TGTGCCTGGAGTGTAACGGGGGGTCAGGAGACCCAGTACTTC,CAWSVTGGQETQYF
NA,TRBJ2-3,TRBD2,TRBV28,TGTGCCAGCAGTTTCGCCGCGGGAGCGCGCACAGATACGCAGTATTTT,CASSFAAGARTDTQYF
NA,TRBJ2-3,TRBD1,TRBV28,TGTGCCAGTCAACTGACAGGGGGCACAGATACGCAGTATTTT,CASQLTGGTDTQYF
many,TRBJ2-7,TRBD1,TRBV28,TGTGCCAGCAGTTTATTTCTTGGGACAGGGCCTAAAGAGCAGTACTTC,CASSLFLGTGPKEQYF
many,TRBJ1-5,NA,TRBV3-1,TGTGCCAGCAGCCAAGCCGTCAGCAATCAGCCCCAGCATTTT,CASSQAVSNQPQHF
many,TRBJ1-1,TRBD1,TRBV27,TGTGCCAGCAGTTTATCGATCGGACAGGACACTGAAGCTTTCTTT,CASSLSIGQDTEAFF
NA,TRBJ2-4,NA,TRBV2,TGTGCCAGCAGTGAACGGAACAGCCTAGCCAAAAACATTCAGTACTTC,CASSERNSLAKNIQYF
NA,TRBJ2-1,TRBD1,TRBV6-2/TRBV6-3,TGTGCCAGCTTGACAGGGCCAACCTACAATGAGCAGTTCTTC,CASLTGPTYNEQFF
few,TRBJ2-7,NA,TRBV2,TGTGCCAGCAGTGAAGTTACGGGCGAGCTTGAGCAGTACTTC,CASSEVTGELEQYF
many,TRBJ2-5,NA,TRBV6-1,TGTGCCAGCAGAAAGGGACTCTTCGAGACCCAGTACTTC,CASRKGLFETQYF
many,TRBJ2-7,NA,TRBV5-8,TGTGCCAGCAGCGTCGCCGTGCGGTCGAACGAGCAGTACTTC,CASSVAVRSNEQYF
many,TRBJ1-2,NA,TRBV20-1,TGCAGTGCTACTACTCCGGGACCACGGGGTTCTACGGGCTACACCTTC,CSATTPGPRGSTGYTF
many,TRBJ1-6,NA,TRBV12-3/TRBV12-4,TGTGCCAGCAGTTTTGCATCTAATTCACCCCTCCACTTT,CASSFASNSPLHF
NA,TRBJ2-7,TRBD1,TRBV15,TGTGCCACCAGCAGAGATTTGGGACAGGGGATCATTAAGCAGTACTTC,CATSRDLGQGIIKQYF
NA,TRBJ2-7,TRBD2,TRBV20-1,TGCAGTGCTAGAGATCGTGGACTAGCGGGAGGGGTATCAAGCTCCTACGAGCAGTACTTC,CSARDRGLAGGVSSSYEQYF
few,TRBJ2-7,TRBD1,TRBV19,TGTGCCAGTAGTATACTTCCAGGGGGCAGAGCCTACGAGCAGTACTTC,CASSILPGGRAYEQYF
NA,TRBJ1-5,NA,TRBV18,TGTGCCAGCTCACCAGTAGCAAGAGAGAGCGATCAGCCCCAGCATTTT,CASSPVARESDQPQHF